The entry that follows covers one TCR beta chain sequence. At the DNA level, this CDR3 is encoded by other sequences in the same sample as well. Isolated RNA was reverse transcribed in full, so expressed TCRB transcripts were sequenced. Naive, central memory and regulatory T cell samples came to a mean of around 3.5 million reads. Profiled with immunoSEQ multiplex PCR; TCRdb holds only in-frame clones, not every one. The table has 200,000 to 300,000 clones, roughly 70% seen once. Between the trimmed V and J ends, which lost 4 bases and 2 bases, there was a span of 5 bases. The length of the CDR3 is 12 residues. Germline V lookup: CDR1 KGHSH, CDR2 LQKENI. These data are taken from a study of beta chain features in type 1 diabetes.

This receptor was obtained from a man aged 25-45 years in good health. The sequenced sample was naive CD4+ T cells from blood. The chain has TRBV18 and TRBJ1-1; no reliable D call. CDR3 in amino acids: CASSQGNTEAFF. DNA for the CDR3: TGTGCCAGCTCACAGGGCAACACTGAAGCTTTCTTT.